The T cell receptor (beta chain) under discussion was sequenced for a study of CD8 T cells in Susac syndrome. The junction had 1 base not matched to a gene; V was cut back by 7 bases and J by 3 bases. From germline, CDR1 is SGHRS and CDR2 YFSETQ. This CDR3 region has 13 residues. CD8+ and CD4+ blood T cells underwent TCR beta sequencing. RNA amounts of about 0.5 to 1 ug underwent reverse transcription with random hexamers. The TCR beta CDR3 was amplified by immunoSEQ multiplex PCR across 54 Vbeta, 13 Jbeta. In TCRdb, the immunoSEQ multiplex PCR reads were re-called with MiXCR into one record per CDR3 protein. Seen here are about 290,000 distinct CDR3 sequences, roughly 85% observed once, and the top ten hold roughly 0.21%.

The gene calls are TRBV5-1 and TRBJ2-1, with TRBD2 matching 10 bases. The material sequenced was CD8+ T cells from PBMCs. This TCR was recovered from a human donor with multiple sclerosis. CDR3 nucleotide sequence: TGCGCCAGCGGGACTAGCGTCTACAATGAGCAGTTCTTC. Translated: CASGTSVYNEQFF.